These 29 T cell receptor beta chains were sequenced from one sample in a study of beta chain features in type 1 diabetes. As every portion of the isolated RNA was reverse transcribed, the sequencing read expressed TCRB transcripts. TCRdb keeps only in-frame clones here, not all; method: immunoSEQ multiplex PCR. The sample carries around 240,000 clones, roughly 9.6% recorded once. The sequenced sample consisted of naive CD4+ T cells from blood. These receptors came from a woman aged 18 to 35 in good health.

This chain uses TRBV13 with TRBJ2-7; D remains unclear. The CDR3 is 14 residues long. Germline V CDR1 and CDR2: PRHDT, FYEKMQ (reference sequence). Trimming stripped 6 bases from V and 2 bases from J, with 14 bases between. The DNA of the CDR3 is TGTGCCAGCAGTGCCGACTTCCGAACCTACGAGCAGTACTTC. Amino acids: CASSADFRTYEQYF.

The chain has TRBV5-1 and TRBJ1-2; possibly TRBD1 for D (6 bases). Trimming stripped 5 bases from V and 0 bases from J, with 11 bases between. The germline V gene encodes CDR1 SGHRS and CDR2 YFSETQ. The CDR3 sequence is 14 residues long. This chain's CDR3 is CASSWTDTNYGYTF. As DNA, the CDR3 is TGCGCCAGCAGTTGGACAGACACTAACTATGGCTACACCTTC.

This clone has just a few counts. The genes are TRBV5-1 and TRBJ1-1, with a weak D call TRBD1 (5 bases). V was trimmed by 4 bases and J by 0 bases, leaving 10 bases between them. Germline CDR1 reads SGHRS; CDR2 reads YFSETQ. The CDR3 is 14 amino acids. The chain's CDR3 is CASSETAMNTEAFF. Written as DNA, the CDR3 is TGCGCCAGCAGCGAGACAGCCATGAACACTGAAGCTTTCTTT.

This clone has just a few counts. This rearrangement joins TRBV7-8 to TRBJ2-7; a possible D gene is TRBD1 (6 bases). V was trimmed by 2 bases and J by 2 bases, leaving 10 bases between them. The CDR3 spans 14 residues. Germline V CDR1 and CDR2: SGHVS, FQNEAQ. DNA for the CDR3: TGTGCCAGCAGCTTACGCCAGGGGCCCTACGAGCAGTACTTC. The encoded protein is CASSLRQGPYEQYF.

This clone has only a few counts. V is TRBV10-1 and J is TRBJ2-4; perhaps TRBD1 as D (5 bases). The length of the CDR3 is 14 residues. Trimming stripped 3 bases from V and 4 bases from J, with 10 bases between. Germline CDR1 reads WNHNN; CDR2 reads SYGVQD (reference sequence). CDR3 in amino acids: CASSDDSFKNIQYF. CDR3 bases: TGCGCCAGCAGTGATGACAGTTTTAAAAACATTCAGTACTTC.

J is TRBJ1-5 and V is TRBV6-1, with no clear D. V shed 3 bases and J shed 2 bases, with 5 bases lying between them. The CDR3 has 13 amino acids. Germline V gives CDR1 MNHNS, CDR2 SASEGT. Written as DNA, the CDR3 is TGTGCCAGCAGTGAGCAGGGCAATCAGCCCCAGCATTTT. This encodes CASSEQGNQPQHF.

The gene calls are TRBV18 and TRBJ2-5; no firm D call. The CDR3 runs to 13 residues. Trimming removed 3 bases at V and 2 bases at J, with 7 bases between. The germline gives CDR1 KGHSH, CDR2 LQKENI. CDR3 sequence: CASSPSRQETQYF. In nucleotides, the CDR3 is TGTGCCAGCTCACCGTCTAGACAAGAGACCCAGTACTTC.

This chain links TRBV4-1 with TRBJ1-1, with 9 nucleotides matching TRBD1. V gave up 1 base and J gave up 5 bases; unmatched junction bases: 8. The CDR3 runs 16 residues. Per germline, CDR1 MGHRA and CDR2 YSYEKL. The CDR3, as DNA: TGCGCCAGCAGCCAAGTGCCACAGGGGGCTCGTACTGAAGCTTTCTTT. This translates into CASSQVPQGARTEAFF.

This chain uses TRBV2 with TRBJ1-4; possibly TRBD1 for D (5 bases). Germline lookup yields CDR1 SNHLY and CDR2 FYNNEI. V was shortened by 3 bases and J by 8 bases, with 13 bases between the two germline ends. The CDR3 extends over 14 amino acids. CDR3 nucleotides: TGTGCCAGCAGTGAGCGACAGCCGTGGGAAAAACTGTTTTTT. Its protein is CASSERQPWEKLFF.

The CDR3 is CASSLPAGAPYEQYF. The CDR3 region has the DNA TGTGCCAGCAGCTTACCAGCGGGAGCCCCCTACGAGCAGTACTTC. V is TRBV7-4 and J is TRBJ2-7; TRBD2 matches 8 bases. CDR3 length: 15 amino acids. The germline V gene encodes CDR1 SGHVT and CDR2 SQSDAQ. Germline trimming cut 2 bases from V and 2 bases from J; bases unmatched to any gene: 5.

The chain has TRBV2 and TRBJ2-7; no clear D gene. The CDR3 length is 18 residues. The V gene's germline CDR1 is SNHLY and CDR2 FYNNEI. V lost 2 bases, J lost 1 base, and 21 bases lay in between. The CDR3 protein is CASSEIGAGSIGSYEQYF. DNA of the CDR3: TGTGCCAGCAGTGAAATTGGTGCAGGATCTATAGGATCCTACGAGCAGTACTTC.

This clone has just a few counts. The V call is TRBV11-2, the J call TRBJ1-2; tentatively, D is TRBD1 (6 bases). The length of the CDR3 is 18 residues. CDR1 SGHAT and CDR2 FQNNGV come from the germline V gene. V dropped 6 bases and J dropped 4 bases, with 27 bases sitting between them. DNA for the CDR3: TGTGCCAGCAGACTATCCGGGACATTCCTGAGGGAGAGCTATGGCTACACCTTC. Translated: CASRLSGTFLRESYGYTF.

About this clone itself: At one of its ends the junction is not consistent with the germline gene, which may arise from a read error. This chain connects TRBV6-5 to TRBJ2-5; 7 bases align to TRBD1. CDR1 MNHEY and CDR2 SVGAGI come from the germline V gene. This CDR3 is built from 15 residues. The CDR3 reads CASNYWDSTQETQYF. The CDR3 DNA sequence: TGTGCCAGCAATTACTGGGACAGCACACAAGAGACCCAGTACTTC.

V usage is TRBV5-1 and J usage is TRBJ1-4, with 8 bases fitting TRBD1. The CDR3 consists of 14 residues. Germline V CDR1 and CDR2: SGHRS, YFSETQ. V shed 1 base and J 8 bases; nucleotides not matched to a gene: 4. The CDR3 nucleotides are TGCGCCAGCAGCTTGTCAGGGGGCGCGGAAAAACTGTTTTTT. Its protein is CASSLSGGAEKLFF.

This clone has just a few counts. The V and J genes are TRBV19 and TRBJ1-1, with D possibly matching TRBD1 (5 bases). V was cut by 2 bases and J by 0 bases, with 13 bases left in between. Per germline, CDR1 LNHDA and CDR2 SQIVND (reference sequence). This CDR3 is 16 amino acids long. The CDR3 bases are TGTGCCAGTAGTATATTAAGGGGCAGAATGAACACTGAAGCTTTCTTT. Its translation: CASSILRGRMNTEAFF.

Only a few counts were recorded for this clone. The genes are TRBV5-1 and TRBJ2-7, with 10 bases matching TRBD2. Trimming at V came to 4 bases and at J to 3 bases, leaving 7 bases not matched to a gene. Germline CDR1 reads SGHRS; CDR2 reads YFSETQ. This CDR3 has 15 amino acids. CDR3 coding DNA: TGCGCCAGCAGCCCTAGCGGGAGAAGGAACTACGAGCAGTACTTC. Its translation: CASSPSGRRNYEQYF.

This clone has more than one count but fewer than ten. The V gene is TRBV18, the J gene TRBJ2-1; tentative D call: TRBD2 (6 bases). Looked up from germline, CDR1 is KGHSH and CDR2 is LQKENI. V was shortened by 6 bases and J by 4 bases, with 19 bases between the two germline ends. The CDR3 contains 16 residues. The CDR3 spells CASSNQGGTRYNEQFF. CDR3 nucleotides: TGTGCCAGCTCCAATCAGGGAGGTACAAGATACAATGAGCAGTTCTTC.

The chain joins TRBV2 to TRBJ1-5, with TRBD1 identical over 7 bases. The germline V gene encodes CDR1 SNHLY and CDR2 FYNNEI. The CDR3 spans 15 residues. The V segment lost 4 bases and the J segment 6 bases; nucleotides outside the gene matches: 9. The chain's CDR3 is CASSAGQPGGQPQHF. CDR3 nucleotides: TGTGCCAGCAGTGCGGGACAGCCGGGCGGTCAGCCCCAGCATTTT. The variable domain in full, with the rest retrieved from reference TRBV2 and TRBJ1-5, is EPEVTQTPSHQVTQMGQEVILRCVPISNHLYFYWYRQILGQKVEFLVSFYNNEISEKSEIFDDQFSVERPDGSNFTLKIRSTKLEDSAMYFCASSAGQPGGQPQHFGDGTRLSIL.

This clone was found a few times. The rearrangement uses TRBV6-1 and TRBJ2-5; D remains ambiguous. CDR1 is MNHNS and CDR2 is SASEGT in the germline V gene. The CDR3 contains 13 residues. The V end lost 4 bases, the J end lost 5 bases, and 11 bases lay between the germline ends. The CDR3 loop is CASSAPAIETQYF. In nucleotides, the CDR3 is TGTGCCAGCAGTGCACCCGCTATTGAGACCCAGTACTTC.

The chain has TRBV9 and TRBJ2-3; D is perhaps TRBD1 (6 bases). The CDR3 is made up of 18 amino acids. Trimming left V 0 bases short and J 4 bases short, with 21 bases between. Germline CDR1 SGDLS, CDR2 YYNGEE. The CDR3, as DNA: TGTGCCAGCAGCGTAGATTCAGGGGCAGCCTATAGCGCAGATACGCAGTATTTT. Protein: CASSVDSGAAYSADTQYF.

The genes are TRBV29-1 and TRBJ1-3; maybe TRBD1 (5 bases). V was clipped by 0 bases and J by 0 bases, with 12 bases between them. This CDR3 is 16 amino acids long. Germline-derived CDR1 and CDR2 are SQVTM and ANQGSEA. The DNA of the CDR3 is TGCAGCGTTGAAGATCGAACAGGAAGCTCTGGAAACACCATATATTTT. Protein product: CSVEDRTGSSGNTIYF.

The chain carries TRBV2 and TRBJ2-7; D is possibly TRBD2 (5 bases). Germline V gene lookup returns CDR1 SNHLY and CDR2 FYNNEI. This CDR3 spans 14 amino acids. Trimming removed 1 base at V and 2 bases at J, with 9 bases between. In nucleotides, the CDR3 is TGTGCCAGCAGTGAAGGTAGGACTCCCTACGAGCAGTACTTC. Protein product: CASSEGRTPYEQYF.

This clone was picked up a small number of times. V usage is TRBV6-4 and J usage is TRBJ2-3; 9 positions agree with TRBD2. V shed 8 bases and J 5 bases; nucleotides not matched to a gene: 5. There are 13 residues in the CDR3. CDR1 is MRHNA, CDR2 SNTAGT, per germline. DNA for the CDR3: TGTGCCAGCTCCGGACTAGCGAAAGATACGCAGTATTTT. This translates into CASSGLAKDTQYF.

This clone was seen a few times. The J gene is TRBJ1-2, the V gene TRBV5-1; 9 positions match TRBD1. The junction had 8 bases not matched to a gene; V was cut back by 4 bases and J by 4 bases. The CDR3 spans 15 residues. Germline values: CDR1 SGHRS, CDR2 YFSETQ. The CDR3 region has the DNA TGCGCCAGCAGCGCCGGACAGGGGCGCAGCTATGGCTACACCTTC. It translates to CASSAGQGRSYGYTF.

In regard to this clone: Other DNA sequences of this sample code for an identical CDR3. This rearrangement joins TRBV18 to TRBJ2-5; D gene uncertain. Trimming took 5 bases from V and 2 from J, leaving 3 bases between them. The CDR3 sequence is 11 residues long. CDR1 is KGHSH and CDR2 is LQKENI in the germline V gene. CDR3 region: CASSSQETQYF. The CDR3 nucleotides are TGTGCCAGCTCATCACAAGAGACCCAGTACTTC. Looking up the rest from reference TRBV18 and TRBJ2-5 gives the full variable domain: NAGVMQNPRHLVRRRGQEARLRCSPMKGHSHVYWYRQLPEEGLKFMVYLQKENIIDESGMPKERFSAEFPKEGPSILRIQQVVRGDSAAYFCASSSQETQYFGPGTRLLVL.

Concerning this clone itself: A junction end diverges from the germline sequence, so it may reflect a read error. The chain joins TRBV7-2 to TRBJ2-7, with D perhaps TRBD2 (5 bases). Germline V gene data show CDR1 as SGHTA and CDR2 as FQGNSA. The CDR3 runs to 14 residues. CDR3 in DNA: TGTGCCAGCAGCTTAGGGACTGTTCAGACGTCGCCAAACTTC. Translation: CASSLGTVQTSPNF.

This clone was picked up a small number of times. This rearrangement joins TRBV30 to TRBJ1-3; 9 nucleotides match TRBD1. The J segment lost 0 bases and the V segment lost 6 bases, leaving 3 bases of the junction unmatched. The CDR3 extends over 14 amino acids. Germline V gene lookup returns CDR1 GTSNPN and CDR2 SVGIG (reference sequence). CDR3 residues: CACGQGYSGNTIYF. The CDR3 region has the DNA TGTGCCTGCGGACAGGGGTACTCTGGAAACACCATATATTTT.

This clone was detected only a few times. This chain joins TRBV5-1 and TRBJ2-3; no reliable D call. Germline V CDR1 and CDR2: SGHRS, YFSETQ. This CDR3 spans 12 amino acids. The V end lost 0 bases, the J end lost 6 bases, and 5 bases lay between the germline ends. The CDR3 DNA is TGCGCCAGCAGCTTGGCCGGGGATACGCAGTATTTT. Translating it yields CASSLAGDTQYF. The whole variable domain, filled in from reference TRBV5-1 and TRBJ2-3, reads KAGVTQTPRYLIKTRGQQVTLSCSPISGHRSVSWYQQTPGQGLQFLFEYFSETQRNKGNFPGRFSGRQFSNSRSEMNVSTLELGDSALYLCASSLAGDTQYFGPGTRLTVL.

This clone was seen more than once but under ten times. The V gene is TRBV6-5, the J gene TRBJ2-1; the match to TRBD2 covers 7 bases. Germline CDR1 is MNHEY and CDR2 is SVGAGI. The CDR3 contains 15 residues. J lost 7 bases, V lost 5 bases, and 11 bases had no gene match. The CDR3 nucleotides are TGTGCCAGCAGTGTTGTTCTTAGCGGGTTTAATGAGCAGTTCTTC. Amino acid sequence: CASSVVLSGFNEQFF.